The clone carrying this TCR beta chain occurred a few times. Its matching antigen is unknown. Every donor had blood drawn once into heparin, approximately 120 mL on average. The authors reverse transcribed all of the isolated RNA, so sequencing captured expressed TCRB transcripts. The data were produced by immunoSEQ multiplex PCR, yet TCRdb's version contains in-frame clones alone and is incomplete. The data hold about 180,000 clones, with roughly an eighth observed a single time. Germline CDR1 reads MNHEY; CDR2 reads SMNVEV (reference sequence). There are 18 residues in the CDR3. Between the trimmed V and J ends, which lost 4 bases and 0 bases, there was a span of 16 bases. This sample was taken from a study of beta chain features in type 1 diabetes. Findings and limits, study-wide: Patients with type 1 diabetes showed fewer VDJ junction insertions and more deletions. Within each of all four CD4+ subsets, Type 1 diabetes patients had TCRB CDR3s that were moderately but significantly shorter. A potential influence of HLA type upon TCRB rearrangement remained unresolved herein.

This chain connects TRBV27 to TRBJ2-6; a possible D gene is TRBD1 (6 bases). The source of this sequence is a woman aged 18 to 35 in good health. Sequencing used central memory CD4+ T cells from blood. This CDR3 reads CASSSKAGQRSGANVLTF. In DNA form, the CDR3 reads TGTGCCAGCAGTTCAAAGGCAGGACAGCGCTCTGGGGCCAACGTCCTGACTTTC.